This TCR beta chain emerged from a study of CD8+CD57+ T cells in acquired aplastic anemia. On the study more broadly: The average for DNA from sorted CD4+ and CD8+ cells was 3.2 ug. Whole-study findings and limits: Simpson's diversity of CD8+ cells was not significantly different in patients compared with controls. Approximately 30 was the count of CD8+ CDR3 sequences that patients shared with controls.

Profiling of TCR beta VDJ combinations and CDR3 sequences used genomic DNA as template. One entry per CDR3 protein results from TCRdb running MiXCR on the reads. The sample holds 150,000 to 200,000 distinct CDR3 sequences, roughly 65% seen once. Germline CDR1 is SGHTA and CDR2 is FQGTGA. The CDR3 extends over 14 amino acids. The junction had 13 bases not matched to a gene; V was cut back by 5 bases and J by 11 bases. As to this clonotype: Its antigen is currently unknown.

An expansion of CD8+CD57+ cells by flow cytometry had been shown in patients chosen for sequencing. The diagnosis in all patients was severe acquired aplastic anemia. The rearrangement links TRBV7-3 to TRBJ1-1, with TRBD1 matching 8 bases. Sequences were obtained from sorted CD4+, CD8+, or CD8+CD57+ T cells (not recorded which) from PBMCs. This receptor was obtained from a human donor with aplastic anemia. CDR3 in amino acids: CASSAGQGLGSAFF. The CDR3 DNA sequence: TGTGCCAGCAGCGCCGGACAGGGCCTGGGTTCGGCTTTCTTT. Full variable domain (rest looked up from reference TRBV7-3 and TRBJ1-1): GAGVSQTPSNKVTEKGKYVELRCDPISGHTALYWYRQSLGQGPEFLIYFQGTGAADDSGLPNDRFFAVRPEGSVSTLKIQRTERGDSAVYLCASSAGQGLGSAFFGQGTRLTVV.